A single sample is the source of the 15 T cell receptor beta chains below, sequenced in a study of T cells in Graves' hyperthyroidism and ophthalmopathy. RNA transcripts provided the source from which TCR beta CDR3 regions were amplified. HTBI primers drove first-round RT-PCR of the TCR CDR3. TCRdb re-derived calls from the multiplex PCR reads in MiXCR, one entry per CDR3 protein. This table has 500,000 to 650,000 distinct CDR3 sequences, approximately 14% appearing once. The specimen was blood. These receptors all stem from a woman aged 40 to 55 with Graves' hyperthyroidism.

In its sample, this clonotype was seen a few times. The V call is TRBV28, the J call TRBJ2-5; 7 bases line up with TRBD1. V trimming: 4 bases; J trimming: 14 bases; junction bases outside the gene matches: 7. The CDR3 extends over 11 amino acids. Per germline, CDR1 MDHEN and CDR2 SYDVKM. DNA for the CDR3: TGTGCCAGCAGTTCCCCGGGACAGCTTTACTTC. It codes for CASSSPGQLYF.

The chain combines TRBV4-1 with TRBJ2-7, with D perhaps TRBD2 (6 bases). Trimming left V 3 bases short and J 3 bases short, with 9 bases between. The CDR3 is 13 amino acids. Germline loops: CDR1 MGHRA, CDR2 YSYEKL. The CDR3 nucleotides are TGCGCCAGCAGCCAGACCGGGGGCTACGAGCAGTACTTC. Residues: CASSQTGGYEQYF.

This clonotype was picked up many times. The genes are TRBV5-1 and TRBJ1-1; tentatively, D is TRBD1 (5 bases). Germline V CDR1 and CDR2: SGHRS, YFSETQ. The CDR3 extends over 14 amino acids. The V end was cut by 5 bases, the J end by 1 base, with 12 bases between. Here the CDR3 reads CASRQNGANTEAFF. Here the CDR3 DNA reads TGCGCCAGCAGACAGAACGGGGCGAACACTGAAGCTTTCTTT.

This clonotype was counted a few times. This chain links TRBV15 with TRBJ2-1; D uncertain. The CDR3 length is 13 residues. In germline, CDR1 is LNHNV, CDR2 YYDKDF (reference sequence). Trimming took off 2 bases at V and 8 bases at J, with 10 bases between the two ends. This CDR3 reads CATSRSPSDEQFF. The CDR3 nucleotides read TGTGCCACCAGCAGATCCCCATCGGATGAGCAGTTCTTC. The entire variable domain, with the rest obtained from reference TRBV15 and TRBJ2-1, is as follows: DAMVIQNPRYQVTQFGKPVTLSCSQTLNHNVMYWYQQKSSQAPKLLFHYYDKDFNNEADTPDNFQSRRPNTSFCFLDIRSPGLGDTAMYLCATSRSPSDEQFFGPGTRLTVL.

Many counts were recorded for this clonotype. The rearrangement links TRBV2 to TRBJ2-1; 13 bases match TRBD2. The J segment lost 9 bases and the V segment lost 6 bases, leaving 8 bases of the junction unmatched. The CDR3 is made up of 15 amino acids. The germline gives CDR1 SNHLY, CDR2 FYNNEI. The CDR3 DNA sequence: TGTGCCAGCAGCCGTCGGACTAGCGGGAGTGGTGAGCAGTTCTTC. Amino acids: CASSRRTSGSGEQFF.

The sample holds many counts of this clonotype. This chain connects TRBV5-1 to TRBJ1-3; 8 nucleotides match TRBD1. Germline V gene lookup returns CDR1 SGHRS and CDR2 YFSETQ. The CDR3 consists of 16 residues. V was clipped by 2 bases and J by 2 bases; unmatched bases: 6. The CDR3 nucleotides are TGCGCCAGCAGCTTAGGTGGACAGGGCGCTGGAAACACCATATATTTT. Protein sequence: CASSLGGQGAGNTIYF.

The chain recombines TRBV7-2 with TRBJ1-2, with D hard to call. V lost 4 bases, J lost 6 bases, and 15 bases lay in between. Germline CDR1 and CDR2: SGHTA and FQGNSA. The CDR3 contains 14 residues. The CDR3 region has the DNA TGTGCCAGCAGCTCAGTCCAACGGGTCGATGGCTACACCTTC. Protein sequence: CASSSVQRVDGYTF.

This chain uses TRBV7-6 with TRBJ2-1, with D perhaps assigned TRBD1 or TRBD2 (5 bases each). The CDR3 loop spans 14 amino acids. The germline V gene has CDR1 SGHVS and CDR2 FNYEAQ. V lost 2 bases, J lost 9 bases, and 14 bases lay in between. DNA for the CDR3: TGTGCCAGCAGCTTAACGTGGGGGAACCCTGAGCAGTTCTTC. Translating it yields CASSLTWGNPEQFF.

A few counts support this clonotype. The genes are TRBV7-6 and TRBJ2-1; 7 positions agree with TRBD2. CDR3 length: 16 residues. Looked up from germline, CDR1 is SGHVS and CDR2 is FNYEAQ. V shed 4 bases, J shed 3 bases, and the junction held 9 bases outside the gene matches. The chain's CDR3 is CASSSPAGEIYNEQFF. The CDR3 nucleotides read TGTGCCAGCAGCTCCCCGGCGGGAGAGATCTACAATGAGCAGTTCTTC. Full variable domain (rest looked up from reference TRBV7-6 and TRBJ2-1): GAGVSQSPRYKVTKRGQDVALRCDPISGHVSLYWYRQALGQGPEFLTYFNYEAQQDKSGLPNDRFSAERPEGSISTLTIQRTEQRDSAMYRCASSSPAGEIYNEQFFGPGTRLTVL.

The chain combines TRBV18 with TRBJ2-6, with 8 bases that match TRBD1. V lost 2 bases, J lost 4 bases, and 10 bases stayed unmatched. The length of the CDR3 is 18 residues. Germline CDR1 is KGHSH and CDR2 is LQKENI. CDR3 in DNA: TGTGCCAGCTCACCATTTGCAGGGGGCTTGGCGGGGGCCAACGTCCTGACTTTC. It specifies CASSPFAGGLAGANVLTF.

This clonotype has just a few counts. The rearrangement joins TRBV6-1 to TRBJ2-7, with TRBD1 matching 9 bases. Germline CDR1 is MNHNS and CDR2 is SASEGT. V shed 6 bases and J 3 bases; nucleotides not matched to a gene: 9. The CDR3 contains 15 residues. The CDR3 protein is CASSGGQGLRYEQYF. DNA of the CDR3: TGTGCCAGCAGCGGGGGACAGGGTTTACGCTACGAGCAGTACTTC.

This clonotype was seen many times. V is TRBV5-1 and J is TRBJ2-1, with D hard to call. Germline assignment: CDR1 SGHRS and CDR2 YFSETQ. V lost 3 bases to trimming and J lost 8 bases, with 9 bases between them. CDR3 length: 12 residues. CDR3 DNA: TGCGCCAGCAGCTCGGTGGTGGATGAGCAGTTCTTC. This gives the protein CASSSVVDEQFF.

With respect to this clonotype: A much larger clone differs from this one at a single base, so this may be a read error. This chain links TRBV12-3 or TRBV12-4 with TRBJ2-3; tentatively, D is TRBD1 (5 bases). The CDR3 spans 14 residues. The CDR3 is CTSSPAGSTDTQYF. The CDR3 coding sequence is TGTACCAGCAGCCCCGCAGGGAGCACAGATACGCAGTATTTT.

This clonotype was seen repeatedly, ten times or more. The rearrangement links TRBV2 to TRBJ1-1, with D tentatively TRBD1 (6 bases). V was shortened by 2 bases and J by 11 bases, with 21 bases between the two germline ends. The length of the CDR3 is 15 residues. The germline V gene encodes CDR1 SNHLY and CDR2 FYNNEI. The CDR3 bases are TGTGCCAGCAGTGAACTCCCAGGGGCCTCTACGGAGGCTTTCTTT. This sequence encodes CASSELPGASTEAFF.

This clonotype was counted only a few times. The rearrangement joins TRBV7-9 to TRBJ2-1; no clear D gene. CDR1 is SEHNR, CDR2 FQNEAQ, per germline (reference sequence). V dropped 2 bases and J dropped 8 bases, with 19 bases sitting between them. The CDR3 totals 16 residues. The CDR3: CASSLTVTRRRDEQFF. The DNA of the CDR3 is TGTGCCAGCAGCTTAACGGTTACCAGGCGCCGGGATGAGCAGTTCTTC.